This is a list of T cell receptor beta chains from one sample in a study of cytomegalovirus exposure and HLA in healthy donors. Clones were sequenced by immunoSEQ multiplex PCR, and TCRdb holds only the in-frame ones, with some missing. The data show about 160,000 clones, with more than 70% seen just once and under 1.1% held by the top ten. The specimen was PBMCs. The receptor set was obtained from a man aged 30-40 years in good health and CMV-seronegative. CDR3s include the opening cysteine and the closing phenylalanine or tryptophan. Fields, in order: J gene, clone size, V gene, D gene, CDR3 length, CDR3 protein, CDR3 DNA. A D gene is named only where the DNA matches it firmly. Clone sizes are given selectively: once, few, many, or a class where the clone is expanded.

>TRBJ2-7|NA|TRBV21-1|NA|13
CASSKGQNYEQYF
TGTGCCAGCAGCAAAGGACAAAACTACGAGCAGTACTTC
>TRBJ1-2|NA|TRBV6-1|NA|15
CASRGRWGLTYGYTF
TGTGCCAGCAGGGGGCGTTGGGGACTAACGTATGGCTACACCTTC
>TRBJ2-7|NA|TRBV11-2|NA|13
CASNDRDTLEQYF
TGTGCCAGCAACGACCGGGACACCCTCGAGCAGTACTTC
>TRBJ2-1|NA|TRBV5-1|NA|15
CASSLGGTLNNEQFF
TGCGCCAGCAGCTTGGGTGGGACACTTAACAATGAGCAGTTCTTC
>TRBJ2-7|NA|TRBV2|NA|13
CASRFQASYEQYF
TGTGCCAGCAGGTTCCAGGCCTCCTACGAGCAGTACTTC
>TRBJ1-2|NA|TRBV7-8|NA|13
CASSQGGYSGYTF
TGTGCCAGCAGCCAAGGAGGGTACAGTGGCTACACCTTC
>TRBJ1-2|NA|TRBV5-5|NA|12
CASSFSEYGYTF
TGTGCCAGCAGCTTCTCAGAATATGGCTACACCTTC
>TRBJ2-2|NA|TRBV19|NA|13
CASKSQNTGELFF
TGTGCCAGTAAAAGCCAGAACACCGGGGAGCTGTTTTTT
>TRBJ1-1|NA|TRBV19|TRBD1|17
CASSLTGQGTTRVGAFF
TGTGCCAGTAGTTTAACCGGACAGGGGACAACCAGGGTAGGAGCTTTCTTT
>TRBJ2-3|NA|TRBV27|TRBD1|12
CATYRGEDTQYF
TGTGCCACCTACAGGGGTGAGGATACGCAGTATTTT
>TRBJ2-1|NA|TRBV7-8|NA|17
CASSFSSARKGYNEQFF
TGTGCCAGCAGCTTCTCTAGCGCCCGAAAGGGGTACAATGAGCAGTTCTTC
>TRBJ2-2|NA|TRBV7-9|TRBD1|15
CASSATGGNTGELFF
TGTGCCAGCAGCGCGACAGGGGGGAACACCGGGGAGCTGTTTTTT
>TRBJ2-7|NA|TRBV5-1|NA|16
CASSLSVGGVPYEQYF
TGCGCCAGCAGCTTGTCGGTCGGAGGGGTACCCTACGAGCAGTACTTC
>TRBJ2-1|NA|TRBV2|TRBD2|16
CASSRRLAEFYNEQFF
TGTGCCAGCAGTCGAAGACTAGCGGAGTTTTACAATGAGCAGTTCTTC
>TRBJ2-3|NA|TRBV5-4|NA|16
CASSRPRGSSTDTQYF
TGCGCCAGCAGCCGCCCGCGGGGCTCTAGCACAGATACGCAGTATTTT
>TRBJ2-3|NA|TRBV12-5|NA|14
CASGPGGPTDTQYF
TGTGCTAGTGGGCCGGGGGGCCCCACAGATACGCAGTATTTT
>TRBJ1-2|NA|TRBV11-2|TRBD1|16
CASSSLKRDRAYGYTF
TGTGCCAGCAGCTCCCTAAAACGGGACAGAGCATATGGCTACACCTTC
>TRBJ1-5|NA|TRBV27|TRBD1|14
CASGGTGGYQPQHF
TGTGCCAGCGGGGGGACAGGGGGATATCAGCCCCAGCATTTT
>TRBJ2-7|NA|TRBV5-6|NA|14
CASSKKHANYEQYF
TGTGCCAGCAGCAAAAAACACGCAAACTACGAGCAGTACTTC
>TRBJ2-7|NA|TRBV2|TRBD1|14
CASSGDRAFAEQYF
TGTGCCAGCTCGGGGGACAGGGCTTTCGCCGAGCAGTACTTC
>TRBJ2-3|once|TRBV7-2|TRBD1|16
CASSQGVAEPTDTQYF
TGTGCCAGCAGCCAGGGGGTCGCAGAACCCACAGATACGCAGTATTTT
>TRBJ2-2|NA|TRBV19|TRBD2|17
CASSIGRLAGGTGELFF
TGTGCCAGTAGTATTGGCCGGCTAGCGGGAGGAACCGGGGAGCTGTTTTTT
>TRBJ2-5|NA|TRBV5-4|TRBD1|15
CASSQAYRGQETQYF
TGTGCCAGCAGCCAAGCCTACAGGGGTCAAGAGACCCAGTACTTC
>TRBJ2-3|NA|TRBV4-3|TRBD2|20
CASSQSTGTSGRGSPYTQYF
TGCGCCAGCAGCCAATCGACCGGGACTAGCGGGAGGGGGAGCCCTTATACGCAGTATTTT
>TRBJ2-3|NA|TRBV10-3|TRBD1|17
CAISERTGALAPYTQYF
TGTGCCATCAGTGAACGAACAGGGGCCCTGGCCCCATATACGCAGTATTTT
>TRBJ2-7|NA|TRBV5-4|NA|13
CASTTSGLYEQYF
TGTGCCAGCACCACCTCAGGGCTTTACGAGCAGTACTTC
>TRBJ2-7|NA|TRBV5-6|NA|12
CASSSLGYEQYF
TGTGCCAGCAGCTCACTAGGATACGAGCAGTACTTC
>TRBJ1-2|NA|TRBV5-4|TRBD1|16
CASSLGGAQGAGGYTF
TGTGCCAGCAGCTTGGGAGGGGCACAGGGGGCAGGTGGCTACACCTTC
>TRBJ2-7|few|TRBV7-9|TRBD1|15
CASSQTGTWAGEQYF
TGTGCCAGCAGCCAGACAGGGACGTGGGCTGGTGAGCAGTACTTC
>TRBJ1-5|NA|TRBV6-4|NA|14
CASSDRLGAEPQHF
TGTGCCAGCAGTGACCGGCTGGGGGCTGAGCCCCAGCATTTT
>TRBJ2-7|few|TRBV5-5|NA|15
CASSPGWGNSYEQYF
TGTGCCAGCAGCCCGGGGTGGGGAAACTCCTACGAGCAGTACTTC
>TRBJ1-4|NA|TRBV10-2|NA|13
CASRVTGDEKLFF
TGCGCCAGCAGGGTCACAGGAGATGAAAAACTGTTTTTT
>TRBJ2-7|NA|TRBV14|NA|17
CASSSRASGDPSYEQYF
TGTGCCAGCAGTTCAAGAGCCTCCGGGGATCCTTCCTACGAGCAGTACTTC
>TRBJ1-1|NA|TRBV6-5|NA|13
CASTEWPNTEAFF
TGTGCCAGCACCGAATGGCCGAACACTGAAGCTTTCTTT
>TRBJ2-3|NA|TRBV10-3|TRBD2|17
CAISGSGTSGSTDTQYF
TGTGCCATCAGTGGATCCGGGACTAGCGGGAGTACAGATACGCAGTATTTT
>TRBJ1-4|NA|TRBV7-3|TRBD1|15
CASSSTGGQGEKLFF
TGTGCCAGCAGCTCGACCGGGGGACAGGGTGAAAAACTGTTTTTT
>TRBJ1-6|few|TRBV4-1|NA|15
CASSQGERAGSPLHF
TGCGCCAGCAGCCAAGGGGAGAGGGCGGGTTCACCCCTCCACTTT
>TRBJ2-7|NA|TRBV10-3|NA|11
CAISEEDSFYF
TGTGCCATCAGCGAAGAGGACAGTTTTTACTTC
>TRBJ2-7|NA|TRBV27|NA|16
CASSSGGGDRVNEQYF
TGTGCCAGCAGTTCGGGCGGCGGGGACAGAGTTAACGAGCAGTACTTC